Listed here are 23 T cell receptor beta chains from one sample, sequenced in a study of cytomegalovirus exposure and HLA in healthy donors. With 60 Vbeta and 13 Jbeta primers, the PCR was carried out. The assay was immunoSEQ multiplex PCR, and TCRdb's table has in-frame clones only and misses some. Its table records some 110,000 clones. Sequencing used PBMCs. The receptors were sampled from a man between 18 and 29 years old in good health and CMV-seronegative.

The chain employs TRBV28 and TRBJ2-7; the D gene is possibly TRBD1 (8 bases). Trimming left V 6 bases short and J 4 bases short, with 16 bases between. The CDR3 has 14 amino acids. CDR1 and CDR2 from the germline V gene are MDHEN and SYDVKM. The CDR3 region has the DNA TGTGCCAGCAGGGGAGGGACAGGACTTTACGAGCAGTACTTC. It translates to CASRGGTGLYEQYF.

The V gene is TRBV27, the J gene TRBJ2-1; D is perhaps TRBD1 (5 bases). V lost 3 bases and J lost 8, with 11 bases in between. This CDR3 contains 13 residues. Germline V lookup: CDR1 MNHEY, CDR2 SMNVEV (reference sequence). The CDR3 reads CASSFSGFHEQFF. As DNA, the CDR3 is TGTGCCAGCAGTTTCTCAGGGTTCCATGAGCAGTTCTTC.

The chain employs TRBV28 and TRBJ2-1, with D perhaps matching TRBD2 (6 bases). This CDR3 has 11 residues. Trimming shortened V by 10 bases and J by 10 bases, and 14 bases separated the two germline ends. Germline V gene sequence: CDR1 MDHEN, CDR2 SYDVKM. The CDR3 DNA reads as TGTGCCACCTCCCGGGGGTACGAGCAGTTCTTC. Amino acid sequence: CATSRGYEQFF.

J is TRBJ2-1 and V is TRBV10-1; tentative D call: TRBD1 (7 bases). Germline CDR1 reads WNHNN; CDR2 reads SYGVQD (reference sequence). Trimming left V 2 bases short and J 6 bases short, with 11 bases between. The CDR3 runs 14 residues. The CDR3 protein is CASSEAGQINEQFF. The CDR3, as DNA: TGCGCCAGCAGTGAGGCGGGACAGATCAATGAGCAGTTCTTC.

The chain links TRBV5-1 to TRBJ2-3; D is possibly TRBD2 (5 bases). Looked up from germline, CDR1 is SGHRS and CDR2 is YFSETQ. CDR3 length: 14 residues. V was pared by 2 bases and J by 6 bases, with 13 bases between. The DNA of the CDR3 is TGCGCCAGCAGCTTAAGCCCGACGGGGGATACGCAGTATTTT. It translates to CASSLSPTGDTQYF.

The V and J genes are TRBV11-2 and TRBJ1-2, with D hard to call. The CDR3 runs 16 residues. V was pared by 7 bases and J by 4 bases, with 22 bases between. Germline lookup yields CDR1 SGHAT and CDR2 FQNNGV. CDR3 DNA sequence: TGTGCCAGCACCTCCCCCGAGATCCCCCCTTCCTATGGCTACACCTTC. Encoded protein: CASTSPEIPPSYGYTF. Variable domain in full (rest from reference TRBV11-2 and TRBJ1-2): EAGVAQSPRYKIIEKRQSVAFWCNPISGHATLYWYQQILGQGPKLLIQFQNNGVVDDSQLPKDRFSAERLKGVDSTLKIQPAKLEDSAVYLCASTSPEIPPSYGYTFGSGTRLTVV.

The rearrangement links TRBV7-2 to TRBJ1-2, with a weak D call TRBD1 (5 bases). The germline V gene has CDR1 SGHTA and CDR2 FQGNSA. The CDR3 runs 12 residues. The V gene lost 2 bases and the J gene lost 6 bases, with 7 bases spanning the gap. Written as DNA, the CDR3 is TGTGCCAGCAGCTTACAGGGTGATGGCTACACCTTC. This codes for CASSLQGDGYTF.

The CDR3 spells CASSFPQQTSYEQYF. CDR3 in DNA: TGTGCCAGCAGTTTCCCCCAACAGACCTCCTACGAGCAGTACTTC. The chain joins TRBV28 to TRBJ2-7; no clear D. V was trimmed by 3 bases and J by 0 bases, leaving 12 bases between them. The CDR3 is made up of 15 amino acids. CDR1 MDHEN and CDR2 SYDVKM come from the germline V gene.

The J gene is TRBJ1-3, the V gene TRBV18, with TRBD1 identical over 7 bases. Germline trimming cut 2 bases from V and 2 bases from J; bases unmatched to any gene: 9. Germline-derived CDR1 and CDR2 are KGHSH and LQKENI. The CDR3 is 17 residues long. The CDR3 region has the DNA TGTGCCAGCTCACCATCCCGACAGGGTGTCACTGGAAACACCATATATTTT. This translates into CASSPSRQGVTGNTIYF. Variable domain in full (rest from reference TRBV18 and TRBJ1-3): NAGVMQNPRHLVRRRGQEARLRCSPMKGHSHVYWYRQLPEEGLKFMVYLQKENIIDESGMPKERFSAEFPKEGPSILRIQQVVRGDSAAYFCASSPSRQGVTGNTIYFGEGSWLTVV.

J is TRBJ2-7 and V is TRBV5-4; perhaps TRBD2 as D (5 bases). The CDR3 extends over 15 amino acids. The V and J ends lost 3 bases and 5 bases respectively, with 18 bases between them. From germline, CDR1 is SGHNT and CDR2 YYREEE (reference sequence). This CDR3 is CASSWIGSGYDEQYF. CDR3 sequence (DNA): TGTGCCAGCAGCTGGATCGGGTCGGGGTACGACGAGCAGTACTTC. The full variable domain, completed using reference TRBV5-4 and TRBJ2-7, is ETGVTQSPTHLIKTRGQQVTLRCSSQSGHNTVSWYQQALGQGPQFIFQYYREEENGRGNFPPRFSGLQFPNYSSELNVNALELDDSALYLCASSWIGSGYDEQYFGPGTRLTVT.

The chain joins TRBV6-5 to TRBJ2-2, with 9 nucleotides matching TRBD1. The CDR3 sequence is 14 residues long. V shed 7 bases and J 4 bases; nucleotides not matched to a gene: 4. Germline CDR1 reads MNHEY; CDR2 reads SVGAGI. CDR3 sequence: CASNPQGATGELFF. As DNA, the CDR3 is TGTGCCAGCAACCCACAGGGGGCCACCGGGGAGCTGTTTTTT.

The rearrangement uses TRBV11-2 and TRBJ1-1; no firm D call. Germline assignment: CDR1 SGHAT and CDR2 FQNNGV. V lost 5 bases and J lost 4, with 17 bases in between. CDR3 length: 15 residues. The CDR3 DNA sequence: TGTGCCAGCAGCGAATTGGCCGGGGTGGGCACTGAAGCTTTCTTT. This sequence encodes CASSELAGVGTEAFF.

The CDR3 coding sequence is TGTGCCAGTAGTATAGTACCGGGACTAGCCCTCCTCACAGATACGCAGTATTTT. Residues: CASSIVPGLALLTDTQYF. J is TRBJ2-3 and V is TRBV19; TRBD2 matches at 9 bases. The CDR3 runs 18 residues. Germline CDR1 LNHDA, CDR2 SQIVND (reference sequence). V gave up 1 base and J gave up 2 bases; unmatched junction bases: 10.

The chain couples TRBV19 to TRBJ1-5; the match to TRBD1 covers 9 bases. The germline gives CDR1 LNHDA, CDR2 SQIVND (reference sequence). The CDR3 covers 16 residues. Losses at the gene ends were 0 bases for V and 4 bases for J; bases not matched to a gene: 4. CDR3: CASSIDGDRVNQPQHF. The DNA of the CDR3 is TGTGCCAGTAGTATAGATGGGGACAGGGTTAATCAGCCCCAGCATTTT.

This sequence joins TRBV28 and TRBJ2-7, with a weak D call TRBD1 (6 bases). The length of the CDR3 is 16 residues. CDR1 MDHEN and CDR2 SYDVKM come from the germline V gene. Trimming cost V 2 bases and J 1 base, with 15 bases left between them. CDR3 sequence reads: CASSLRLGTSSYEQYF. In nucleotides, the CDR3 is TGTGCCAGCAGTTTAAGGTTGGGGACATCTTCCTACGAGCAGTACTTC.

V is TRBV4-1 and J is TRBJ2-7; a weak D match, TRBD2 (6 bases). Per germline, CDR1 MGHRA and CDR2 YSYEKL. Trimming removed 0 bases at V and 3 bases at J, with 12 bases between. This CDR3 has 15 residues. The CDR3 protein is CASSQDTSSLYEQYF. CDR3 nucleotides: TGCGCCAGCAGCCAAGATACTAGCAGTCTCTACGAGCAGTACTTC.

The chain links TRBV7-2 to TRBJ1-1; D ambiguous. Germline values: CDR1 SGHTA, CDR2 FQGNSA. The CDR3 runs to 11 residues. With 3 bases removed from V and 10 bases from J, the gap between germline ends came to 9 bases. CDR3 residues: CASSFARVAFF. The DNA of the CDR3 is TGTGCCAGCAGCTTTGCGCGGGTAGCTTTCTTT.

This chain joins TRBV6-4 and TRBJ1-6; 9 nucleotides match TRBD1. CDR1 and CDR2 (germline): MRHNA, SNTAGT. V shed 0 bases and J 7 bases; nucleotides not matched to a gene: 4. This CDR3 contains 16 residues. CDR3 region: CASSDSGQGENSPLHF. In DNA, the CDR3 is TGTGCCAGCAGTGACTCGGGACAGGGAGAAAATTCACCCCTCCACTTT.

The rearrangement uses TRBV29-1 and TRBJ1-1; 7 nucleotides align to TRBD1. Germline CDR1 SQVTM, CDR2 ANQGSEA. The CDR3 runs 16 residues. The V segment lost 6 bases and the J segment 5 bases; nucleotides outside the gene matches: 18. CDR3 amino acids: CSVVSGRGIPETEAFF. In DNA form, the CDR3 reads TGCAGCGTCGTCTCGGGCAGGGGGATCCCAGAAACTGAAGCTTTCTTT.

The rearrangement joins TRBV9 to TRBJ2-1; 8 bases line up with TRBD1. V shed 4 bases and J 7 bases; nucleotides not matched to a gene: 10. CDR3 length: 15 amino acids. Germline assignment: CDR1 SGDLS and CDR2 YYNGEE. CDR3 sequence reads: CASSPGGASLNEQFF. As DNA, the CDR3 is TGTGCCAGCAGCCCAGGGGGCGCCTCTCTAAATGAGCAGTTCTTC. Filled out from reference TRBV9 and TRBJ2-1, the complete variable domain reads DSGVTQTPKHLITATGQRVTLRCSPRSGDLSVYWYQQSLDQGLQFLIQYYNGEERAKGNILERFSAQQFPDLHSELNLSSLELGDSALYFCASSPGGASLNEQFFGPGTRLTVL.

The rearrangement joins TRBV27 to TRBJ1-1; 10 nucleotides line up with TRBD1. The V and J ends lost 4 bases and 3 bases, in that order; junction bases with no gene match: 8. The CDR3 has 16 residues. From germline, CDR1 is MNHEY and CDR2 SMNVEV (reference sequence). DNA of the CDR3: TGTGCCAGCAGTTCCCGACAGGGGGCGCGCGACACTGAAGCTTTCTTT. Protein product: CASSSRQGARDTEAFF.

The chain joins TRBV27 to TRBJ2-7; 10 positions match TRBD1. V lost 6 bases and J lost 3; bases outside the gene matches: 8. CDR1 and CDR2 from the germline V gene are MNHEY and SMNVEV (reference sequence). The CDR3 length is 15 residues. In nucleotides, the CDR3 is TGTGCCAGCAGCGCGGTCCGGGACAGGGGCTACGAGCAGTACTTC. As protein: CASSAVRDRGYEQYF.

J is TRBJ2-1 and V is TRBV4-1; 9 bases match TRBD2. V lost 0 bases to trimming and J lost 0 bases; unmatched junction nucleotides: 9. The germline gives CDR1 MGHRA, CDR2 YSYEKL. The CDR3 totals 19 residues. The CDR3 coding sequence is TGCGCCAGCAGCCAAGATCAAGGGACTAGCTATAGCTCCTACAATGAGCAGTTCTTC. Translated, it gives CASSQDQGTSYSSYNEQFF.